Included here is one T cell receptor (beta chain) sequence, with context. The CDR3 contains 16 residues. Looked up from germline, CDR1 is SGHAT and CDR2 is FQNNGV. Trimming removed 5 bases from V and 4 bases from J; junction bases left unmatched: 7. How the authors handled the data: Reference gene primers were amplified, and this amplification served to estimate nucleated cell counts. The data were produced by immunoSEQ multiplex PCR, yet TCRdb's version contains in-frame clones alone and is incomplete. V, J and clone size are taken as reported in that table, and D and trimming were inferred from the DNA itself. The profile shows about 390,000 clones, about 90% of them singletons. A Seattle source enrolled patients during active infection and followed them longitudinally. These data come from a study of blood T cell repertoires in COVID-19. At the level of the study: Acute and convalescent COVID-19 samples came from the United States, Italy and Spain. The analysed material was cDNA or gDNA that came from T cells, B-cell-depleted T cells, or PBMCs.

The sequenced material came from peripheral blood. The V and J genes are TRBV11-2 and TRBJ2-5; 13 nucleotides agree with TRBD2. The origin of this receptor is a woman aged 55 to 70 with COVID-19, enrolled during active disease. DNA of the CDR3: TGTGCCAGCAGCCCCCGACTAGCGGGGGGCCGAGAGACCCAGTACTTC. Translation: CASSPRLAGGRETQYF.